Presented here are 9 T cell receptor beta chains from one specimen sequenced in a study of regulatory T cells in long-lasting Graves disease. Library construction for TCR beta used iRepertoire HTBI primers and Arm-PCR of CDR3 regions. One entry per CDR3 protein results from TCRdb running MiXCR on the multiplex PCR reads. Of almost 350,000 distinct CDR3 sequences in the sample, 20% were seen once. Time point meaning: persistent/refractory GD, antithyroid drugs over 5 years with positive TRAb. PBMC RNA served as the TCR library source. Sample: peripheral blood mononuclear cells (PBMCs), taken when the disease was refractory, from a patient treated with antithyroid drugs. The origin of the receptors is a female donor with Graves disease.

This clonotype came up a few times. This rearrangement joins TRBV6-1 to TRBJ1-2, with 12 bases fitting TRBD1. This CDR3 contains 16 residues. After removal of 6 bases from V and 1 base from J, the junction contained 6 bases not matched to a gene. Germline CDR1 and CDR2: MNHNS and SASEGT. CDR3 sequence: CASRGTGGLLNYGYTF. The CDR3 bases are TGTGCCAGCAGGGGGACAGGGGGCCTACTTAACTATGGCTACACCTTC.

This clonotype was counted a few times. The chain's CDR3 is CASSQDRTSGPIQYF. Written as DNA, the CDR3 is TGTGCCAGCAGCCAAGACAGGACTAGCGGGCCTATTCAGTACTTC. The rearrangement uses TRBV4-2 and TRBJ2-4, with 11 bases matching TRBD2. Germline assignment: CDR1 LGHNA and CDR2 YNFKEQ. Trimming at V came to 0 bases and at J to 10 bases, leaving 5 bases not matched to a gene. CDR3 length equals 15 residues.

The rearrangement uses TRBV7-2 and TRBJ2-4; 12 positions match TRBD2. J was trimmed by 4 bases and V by 5 bases; bases with no gene match: 18. The CDR3 runs to 20 residues. Germline-derived CDR1 and CDR2 are SGHTA and FQGNSA. CDR3 bases: TGTGCCAGCAGCCCCCAGGGGCTAGCGGGGGGGCCAAGTAGGAAAAACATTCAGTACTTC. Translation gives CASSPQGLAGGPSRKNIQYF. The complete variable domain, with remaining parts taken from reference TRBV7-2 and TRBJ2-4, reads GAGVSQSPSNKVTEKGKDVELRCDPISGHTALYWYRQSLGQGLEFLIYFQGNSAPDKSGLPSDRFSAERTGGSVSTLTIQRTQQEDSAVYLCASSPQGLAGGPSRKNIQYFGAGTRLSVL.

This clonotype has ten or more counts. V is TRBV7-9 and J is TRBJ1-6, with D uncertain. Trimming removed 0 bases at V and 7 bases at J, with 7 bases between. The CDR3 runs 14 residues. In germline, CDR1 is SEHNR, CDR2 FQNEAQ (reference sequence). Here the CDR3 reads CASSLAQRNSPLHF. The DNA of the CDR3 is TGTGCCAGCAGCTTAGCGCAAAGGAATTCACCCCTCCACTTT.

The table lists this clonotype with a few counts. The chain combines TRBV12-3 or TRBV12-4 with TRBJ1-5; TRBD1 matches 9 bases. Unmatched junction bases numbered 12, after V lost 1 base and J lost 8 bases. The CDR3 loop spans 17 amino acids. DNA for the CDR3: TGTGCCAGCAGTTTAGGGGTTAACATACAGGGGGCGGAGCCCCAGCATTTT. It is translated as CASSLGVNIQGAEPQHF.

This clonotype was observed a few times. V and J are TRBV11-2 and TRBJ1-5, with 7 nucleotides matching TRBD1. The J segment lost 7 bases and the V segment lost 5 bases, leaving 11 bases of the junction unmatched. CDR3 size: 15 residues. Germline V gene data show CDR1 as SGHAT and CDR2 as FQNNGV. DNA for the CDR3: TGTGCCAGCAGCGCACTGACAGGGTTAAAACAGCCCCAGCATTTT. It codes for CASSALTGLKQPQHF.

V gene TRBV20-1 combines with J gene TRBJ2-7, with no clear D. The length of the CDR3 is 11 residues. V dropped 5 bases and J dropped 3 bases, with 8 bases sitting between them. Germline V gives CDR1 DFQATT, CDR2 SNEGSKA (reference sequence). The CDR3 region is CSADRSYEQYF. The CDR3 bases are TGCAGTGCTGACCGAAGCTACGAGCAGTACTTC.

The rearrangement links TRBV9 to TRBJ2-7; D possibly uses TRBD1 or TRBD2 (5 bases each). Trimming cost V 0 bases and J 0 bases, with 16 bases left between them. The germline gives CDR1 SGDLS, CDR2 YYNGEE. The CDR3 consists of 17 residues. The CDR3 spells CASSVGFEGSYSYEQYF. Written as DNA, the CDR3 is TGTGCCAGCAGCGTAGGGTTCGAGGGGTCGTACTCCTACGAGCAGTACTTC.

This clonotype was picked up a small number of times. The chain carries TRBV18 and TRBJ1-1, with a weak D call TRBD1 (6 bases). The germline V gene has CDR1 KGHSH and CDR2 LQKENI. The CDR3 covers 14 residues. V lost 4 bases, J lost 4 bases, and 13 bases lay in between. In DNA, the CDR3 is TGTGCCAGCTCACTGCCTTGGGGGGCCACTGAAGCTTTCTTT. This sequence encodes CASSLPWGATEAFF.